The clone carrying this T cell receptor (beta chain) was found many times. Arm-PCR of CDR3 regions with iRepertoire HTBI primers generated TCR beta libraries. TCRdb re-called the multiplex PCR reads with MiXCR, one entry per CDR3 protein. This table holds 400,000 to 500,000 distinct CDR3 sequences, 15% found once. This entry comes from a study of regulatory T cells in long-lasting Graves disease. Study at large: For under 3 months, newly diagnosed Graves' patients had been taking antithyroid drugs.

The time point is: newly diagnosed GD, antithyroid drugs for less than 3 months. PBMCs provided the RNA from which the TCR library was made. Peripheral blood, at about 9 milliliters, went into EDTA tubes. These data were also reused for a study on T cells in Graves' hyperthyroidism and ophthalmopathy. That study reports: When the TCR CDR3 underwent first-round RT-PCR, the HTBI primer set was used.

The receptor's source is a middle-aged woman with Graves disease. Source: peripheral blood mononuclear cells (PBMCs), taken at new diagnosis, from a patient treated with antithyroid drugs.

CDR3 nucleotide sequence: TGTGCCAGCAGCTTAAGGGGAACAGGGGGGACTGAAGCTTTCTTT. Its protein is CASSLRGTGGTEAFF. The rearrangement uses TRBV11-3 and TRBJ1-1, with TRBD1 identical over 8 bases. The CDR3 totals 15 residues. Germline V gene data show CDR1 as SGHNT and CDR2 as YENEEA. Germline trimming cut 2 bases from V and 5 bases from J; bases unmatched to any gene: 7.